Listed below are T cell receptor beta chains from one sample, sequenced in a study of blood T cell repertoires in COVID-19. Some clones are missing from TCRdb's copy, which holds only in-frame ones; the method was immunoSEQ multiplex PCR. The profile shows around 100,000 clones, roughly 80% of them singletons. Sequencing was performed on peripheral blood. Every receptor here comes from a human donor in a cohort sampled during active COVID-19. Both conserved end residues are part of each CDR3. Fields, in order: clone size, J gene, V gene, D gene, CDR3 length, CDR3 protein, CDR3 DNA. D genes are given only for firm matches. Size tells how often a clone was seen (once, few, many) or the class of an expanded clone, and some rows leave it out.

few,TRBJ2-7,TRBV28,TRBD1,14,CASSWRDRWYEQYF,TGTGCCAGCAGTTGGAGGGACAGGTGGTACGAGCAGTACTTC
NA,TRBJ1-5,TRBV28,TRBD1,16,CASSQTGVQSNQPQHF,TGTGCCAGCAGTCAGACAGGGGTTCAGAGCAATCAGCCCCAGCATTTT
NA,TRBJ1-1,TRBV5-1,NA,14,CASSFPGPGEGAFF,TGCGCCAGCAGCTTCCCGGGTCCCGGGGAAGGAGCTTTCTTT
NA,TRBJ2-2,TRBV3-1/TRBV3-2,NA,13,CASSRRNTGELFF,TGTGCCAGCAGCCGCAGGAACACCGGGGAGCTGTTTTTT
NA,TRBJ2-5,TRBV19,TRBD1,17,CASRRGPRGGTEETQYF,TGTGCCAGTAGAAGGGGTCCAAGAGGGGGCACGGAAGAGACCCAGTACTTC
NA,TRBJ1-2,TRBV29-1,TRBD1,13,CSVADRDSSGYTF,TGCAGCGTCGCGGACAGGGACAGTAGTGGCTACACCTTC
NA,TRBJ2-7,TRBV6-2/TRBV6-3,TRBD1,17,CASSMGTGNYRSYEQYF,TGTGCCAGCAGTATGGGGACAGGCAACTACAGATCCTACGAGCAGTACTTC
NA,TRBJ1-1,TRBV6-5,NA,15,CASRPPRTRYTEAFF,TGTGCCAGCAGACCCCCCCGGACACGATACACTGAAGCTTTCTTT
NA,TRBJ2-2,TRBV11-2,NA,17,CASSHRATSEETGELFF,TGTGCCAGCAGCCATCGCGCGACGTCCGAGGAGACCGGGGAGCTGTTTTTT
medium-sized,TRBJ1-1,TRBV6-1,NA,13,CASSEGRYTEAFF,TGTGCCAGCAGTGAAGGGAGGTACACTGAAGCTTTCTTT
NA,TRBJ2-7,TRBV5-4,TRBD2,14,CASSSRGANYEQYF,TGTGCCAGCAGCTCGCGGGGGGCAAACTACGAGCAGTACTTC
once,TRBJ1-2,TRBV4-2,TRBD1,15,CASSQGTGGAYGYTF,TGTGCCAGCAGCCAAGGGACAGGGGGGGCCTATGGCTACACCTTC
few,TRBJ1-2,TRBV7-8,NA,16,CASSPFRDRHNYGYTF,TGTGCCAGCAGCCCCTTCCGAGACAGACACAACTATGGCTACACCTTC
NA,TRBJ2-7,TRBV20-1,NA,11,CSASLPYEQYF,TGCAGTGCTAGTCTACCCTACGAGCAGTACTTC
once,TRBJ2-7,TRBV5-1,NA,15,CASSLNLVSSYEQYF,TGCGCCAGCAGCTTGAACCTGGTTAGCTCCTACGAGCAGTACTTC
NA,TRBJ2-2,TRBV19,NA,16,CASSILRGPNTGELFF,TGTGCCAGTAGTATTCTGCGGGGGCCGAACACCGGGGAGCTGTTTTTT
NA,TRBJ2-5,TRBV9,NA,13,CASSVERWETQYF,TGTGCCAGCAGCGTAGAGAGGTGGGAGACCCAGTACTTC
once,TRBJ2-3,TRBV6-2/TRBV6-3,TRBD2,17,CASSYLIAGGRSDTQYF,TGTGCCAGCAGTTACCTAATAGCGGGGGGGCGGTCAGATACGCAGTATTTT
NA,TRBJ2-1,TRBV18,TRBD2,16,CASSPEAGGLYNEQFF,TGTGCCAGCTCACCGGAGGCGGGAGGACTCTACAATGAGCAGTTCTTC
NA,TRBJ2-1,TRBV28,TRBD2,14,CASSFAGVYNEQFF,TGTGCCAGCAGTTTTGCGGGAGTATACAATGAGCAGTTCTTC
once,TRBJ2-2,TRBV7-2,TRBD2,18,CASSLGGLAGRNTGELFF,TGTGCCAGCAGCTTAGGAGGCCTAGCGGGGCGAAACACCGGGGAGCTGTTTTTT
NA,TRBJ1-2,TRBV28,NA,11,CASSSSYGYTF,TGTGCCAGCAGCTCCAGCTATGGCTACACCTTC
NA,TRBJ1-5,TRBV19,NA,15,CASRGGGTYNQPQHF,TGTGCCAGCCGAGGAGGAGGGACGTACAATCAGCCCCAGCATTTT
NA,TRBJ1-1,TRBV19,NA,14,CASTGAGMNTEAFF,TGTGCCAGTACTGGGGCAGGGATGAACACTGAAGCTTTCTTT
NA,TRBJ2-5,TRBV10-3,TRBD2,14,CATYSGGAGETQYF,TGTGCCACTTATAGCGGGGGGGCTGGTGAGACCCAGTACTTC
NA,TRBJ2-7,TRBV15,NA,13,CATSRGGVYEQYF,TGTGCCACCAGCAGAGGCGGGGTCTACGAGCAGTACTTC
NA,TRBJ1-5,TRBV27,TRBD1,15,CASSTGTANNQPQHF,TGTGCCAGCAGTACTGGGACAGCTAACAATCAGCCCCAGCATTTT
NA,TRBJ1-2,TRBV18,TRBD1,15,CASSPGTGLNYGYTF,TGTGCCAGCTCACCTGGGACAGGGTTAAACTATGGCTACACCTTC
once,TRBJ2-3,TRBV18,TRBD2,15,CASSPASGGKNTQYF,TGTGCCAGCTCACCAGCTAGCGGGGGCAAGAATACGCAGTATTTT
NA,TRBJ1-5,TRBV4-2,NA,13,CASSQGGNQPQHF,TGTGCCAGCAGCCAGGGGGGGAATCAGCCCCAGCATTTT
once,TRBJ2-3,TRBV5-1,TRBD1,16,CASSSTGEPSTDTQYF,TGCGCCAGCAGCTCGACAGGGGAGCCTAGCACAGATACGCAGTATTTT
NA,TRBJ2-6,TRBV28,NA,15,CASSLFSSGANVLTF,TGTGCCAGCAGTTTGTTCTCCTCTGGGGCCAACGTCCTGACTTTC
NA,TRBJ2-2,TRBV11-3,TRBD2,16,CASSSGLAGATGELFF,TGTGCCAGCAGCTCCGGACTAGCGGGAGCGACCGGGGAGCTGTTTTTT
NA,TRBJ2-5,TRBV7-9,NA,14,CASSLGITGETQYF,TGTGCCAGCAGCTTAGGAATAACGGGAGAGACCCAGTACTTC
NA,TRBJ1-2,TRBV19,TRBD1,16,CASSIFDRGLDYGYTF,TGTGCCAGTAGTATATTTGACAGGGGGCTTGACTATGGCTACACCTTC
once,TRBJ1-4,TRBV4-1,NA,14,CASSLGGVVEKLFF,TGCGCCAGCAGCCTTGGGGGGGTGGTTGAAAAACTGTTTTTT
NA,TRBJ2-5,TRBV7-3,NA,13,CASSLSNSETQYF,TGTGCCAGCAGCTTATCTAATTCTGAGACCCAGTACTTC
NA,TRBJ2-5,TRBV4-2,TRBD2,19,CASSQDVRYGTSGEETQYF,TGTGCCAGCAGCCAAGACGTTCGGTACGGGACTAGCGGCGAAGAGACCCAGTACTTC
NA,TRBJ1-1,TRBV18,NA,15,CASSPPPTGNTEAFF,TGTGCCAGCTCACCACCCCCCACCGGGAACACTGAAGCTTTCTTT
NA,TRBJ2-7,TRBV11-3,TRBD2,13,CASSLSGGGEQYF,TGTGCCAGCAGCTTATCGGGGGGAGGCGAGCAGTACTTC
NA,TRBJ2-3,TRBV19,TRBD2,19,CASSSPRASGVSSADTQYF,TGTGCCAGTAGTAGCCCGAGGGCTAGCGGCGTTTCGTCAGCAGATACGCAGTATTTT
NA,TRBJ2-5,TRBV7-9,TRBD2,15,CASSLTAGNSETQYF,TGTGCCAGCAGCTTAACAGCGGGAAATAGCGAGACCCAGTACTTC
NA,TRBJ1-1,TRBV6-1,NA,12,CASSEGQRQAFF,TGTGCCAGCAGTGAGGGGCAGAGGCAAGCTTTCTTT
NA,TRBJ1-5,TRBV2,TRBD1,14,CASRHRGTNQPQHF,TGTGCCAGCAGGCACAGGGGTACCAATCAGCCCCAGCATTTT
once,TRBJ1-3,TRBV3-1/TRBV3-2,TRBD1,17,CASRPRTGESSGDTIYF,TGTGCCAGCAGGCCTCGGACAGGGGAATCCTCTGGAGACACCATATATTTT
NA,TRBJ1-4,TRBV20-1,TRBD1,14,CSASKGTGGEKLFF,TGCAGTGCTAGTAAGGGGACAGGGGGTGAAAAACTGTTTTTT
NA,TRBJ2-3,TRBV6-4,TRBD2,15,CASSPQGGGADTQYF,TGTGCCAGCAGCCCCCAGGGCGGGGGGGCAGATACGCAGTATTTT
NA,TRBJ2-7,TRBV18,TRBD1,13,CASLRDRAYEQYF,TGTGCCAGCCTCCGGGACAGGGCCTACGAGCAGTACTTC
NA,TRBJ2-2,TRBV18,TRBD2,15,CASSQLADDTGELFF,TGTGCCAGCTCACAACTAGCGGATGACACCGGGGAGCTGTTTTTT
once,TRBJ2-3,TRBV4-2,TRBD2,17,CASSQDQSGGTTDTQYF,TGTGCCAGCAGCCAAGATCAGAGCGGGGGGACGACAGATACGCAGTATTTT
NA,TRBJ2-7,TRBV28,NA,13,CASNRQPTGEQYF,TGTGCCAGCAACCGACAGCCCACCGGCGAGCAGTACTTC
NA,TRBJ1-2,TRBV7-9,NA,14,CASSLGEGSNGYTF,TGTGCCAGCAGCTTAGGGGAGGGGTCGAATGGCTACACCTTC
few,TRBJ2-1,TRBV11-2,NA,14,CATKGGGNRDEQFF,TGTGCCACCAAAGGGGGCGGGAATAGGGATGAGCAGTTCTTC
NA,TRBJ2-1,TRBV7-2,TRBD2,13,CASSYRLANEQFF,TGTGCCAGCAGCTACCGACTAGCCAATGAGCAGTTCTTC